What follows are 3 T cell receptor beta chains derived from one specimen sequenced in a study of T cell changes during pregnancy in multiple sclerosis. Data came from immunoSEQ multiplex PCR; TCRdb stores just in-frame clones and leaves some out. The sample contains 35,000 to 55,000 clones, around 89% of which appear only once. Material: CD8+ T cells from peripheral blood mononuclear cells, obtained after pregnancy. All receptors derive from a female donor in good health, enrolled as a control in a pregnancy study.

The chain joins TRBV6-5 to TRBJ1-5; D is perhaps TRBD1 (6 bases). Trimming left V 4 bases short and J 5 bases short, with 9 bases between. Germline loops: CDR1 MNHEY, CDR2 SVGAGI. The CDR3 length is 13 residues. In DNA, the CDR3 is TGTGCCAGCAGTTCGGACAGCTATCAGCCCCAGCATTTT. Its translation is CASSSDSYQPQHF.

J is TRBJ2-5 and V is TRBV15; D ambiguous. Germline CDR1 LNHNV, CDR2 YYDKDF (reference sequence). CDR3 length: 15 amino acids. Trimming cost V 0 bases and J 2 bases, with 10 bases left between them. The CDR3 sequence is CATSRDGTVQETQYF. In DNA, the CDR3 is TGTGCCACCAGCAGAGATGGCACAGTACAAGAGACCCAGTACTTC.

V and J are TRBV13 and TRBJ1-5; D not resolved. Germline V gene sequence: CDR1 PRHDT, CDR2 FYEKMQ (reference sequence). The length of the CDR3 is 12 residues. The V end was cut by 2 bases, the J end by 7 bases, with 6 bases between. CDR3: CASSLREQPQHF. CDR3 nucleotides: TGTGCCAGCAGCTTACGGGAACAGCCCCAGCATTTT.